These 17 T cell receptor beta chains originate from one sample sequenced in a study of T-cell memory formation after mild COVID-19. TCRdb analysed the 5' RACE reads with MiXCR anew, one entry per CDR3 protein. The data show roughly 240,000 distinct CDR3 sequences, with under 20% seen just once and about a fifth held by the top ten. Sequencing used PBMCs or a T cell subset sorted from them (not recorded which). Source of these receptors: a man younger than 35 who had mild COVID-19 (a few samples of this study predate the infection). Cell type and time point are not known.

This clonotype was seen a few times. The J gene is TRBJ2-7, the V gene TRBV7-2, with 7 bases lining up with TRBD1. The germline CDR1 and CDR2 sequences are SGHTA and FQGNSA. The CDR3 loop spans 14 amino acids. V gave up 5 bases and J gave up 5 bases; unmatched junction bases: 9. The CDR3 region is CASSPQPTGDEQYF. CDR3 coding DNA: TGTGCCAGCAGCCCCCAACCTACAGGGGACGAGCAGTACTTC. Combining the CDR3 with reference TRBV7-2 and TRBJ2-7 gives the whole variable domain GAGVSQSPSNKVTEKGKDVELRCDPISGHTALYWYRQSLGQGLEFLIYFQGNSAPDKSGLPSDRFSAERTGGSVSTLTIQRTQQEDSAVYLCASSPQPTGDEQYFGPGTRLTVT.

The V call is TRBV7-9, the J call TRBJ1-2; TRBD1 is a possible D gene (5 bases). V was clipped by 3 bases and J by 8 bases, with 16 bases between them. The CDR3 is 14 amino acids. Germline V gene sequence: CDR1 SEHNR, CDR2 FQNEAQ (reference sequence). CDR3 in amino acids: CASSLGPSPEGYTF. In DNA form, the CDR3 reads TGTGCCAGCAGCTTGGGACCTTCGCCAGAGGGCTACACCTTC. Based on the CDR3 plus reference TRBV7-9 and TRBJ1-2, the full variable domain is DTGVSQNPRHKITKRGQNVTFRCDPISEHNRLYWYRQTLGQGPEFLTYFQNEAQLEKSRLLSDRFSAERPKGSFSTLEIQRTEQGDSAMYLCASSLGPSPEGYTFGSGTRLTVV.

This clonotype was detected only a few times. V gene TRBV4-2 combines with J gene TRBJ1-6; possibly TRBD1 for D (5 bases). From germline, CDR1 is LGHNA and CDR2 YNFKEQ. This CDR3 has 15 residues. The ends were cut back, 0 bases at V and 7 bases at J, with 10 bases in the middle. DNA of the CDR3: TGTGCCAGCAGCCAAGAGGGGCAGCAGAATTCACCCCTCCACTTT. Protein: CASSQEGQQNSPLHF.

The rearrangement uses TRBV5-1 and TRBJ1-2; 12 bases line up with TRBD1. This CDR3 comprises 14 residues. The V segment lost 4 bases and the J segment 6 bases; nucleotides outside the gene matches: 4. CDR1 is SGHRS, CDR2 YFSETQ, per germline. The CDR3 DNA reads TGCGCCAGCAGCGTCCGGGACAGGGGGCATGGCTACACCTTC. Translation gives CASSVRDRGHGYTF.

This clonotype was seen more than once but under ten times. An end of the junction does not agree with germline; a read error may underlie this. CDR3: CASSKDRNQPQHF. The CDR3, as DNA: TGCGCCAGCAGCAAAGACAGGAATCAGCCCCAGCATTTT. This chain uses TRBV4-3 with TRBJ1-5; tentatively, D is TRBD1 (6 bases). The germline gives CDR1 LGHNA, CDR2 YSLEER. This CDR3 is built from 13 residues.

In its sample, this clonotype was seen a few times. V gene TRBV27 combines with J gene TRBJ2-5; 8 positions match TRBD1. V lost 6 bases to trimming and J lost 5 bases; unmatched junction nucleotides: 5. CDR3 length: 13 amino acids. Germline lookup yields CDR1 MNHEY and CDR2 SMNVEV (reference sequence). The CDR3 sequence is CASRSTGVETQYF. In DNA, the CDR3 is TGTGCCAGCAGATCGACAGGGGTTGAGACCCAGTACTTC.

This chain links TRBV5-1 with TRBJ2-7, with 8 positions matching TRBD1. The CDR3 is 14 amino acids. J gave up 3 bases and V 1 base, and 3 bases lay outside the gene matches. From germline, CDR1 is SGHRS and CDR2 YFSETQ. The CDR3 DNA sequence: TGCGCCAGCAGCTTGCAGGGGGCATTCTACGAGCAGTACTTC. It specifies CASSLQGAFYEQYF.

The rearrangement links TRBV4-3 to TRBJ1-4; tentatively, D is TRBD1 (5 bases). The germline V gene encodes CDR1 LGHNA and CDR2 YSLEER. The length of the CDR3 is 16 residues. The ends were cut back, 1 base at V and 3 bases at J, with 12 bases in the middle. CDR3 in amino acids: CASSQGGGSPNEKLFF. The CDR3 nucleotides read TGCGCCAGCAGCCAAGGGGGGGGGTCGCCTAATGAAAAACTGTTTTTT.

This clonotype was observed a handful of times. CDR3 DNA sequence: TGTGCCAGCAGCGCCACTAGATCCCCCTACAATGAGCAGTTCTTC. Translation gives CASSATRSPYNEQFF. The chain couples TRBV7-2 to TRBJ2-1; tentative D call: TRBD2 (5 bases). The germline V gene encodes CDR1 SGHTA and CDR2 FQGNSA. V gave up 5 bases and J gave up 2 bases, with 13 bases separating them. The CDR3 length is 15 residues.

This chain uses TRBV6-2 or TRBV6-3 with TRBJ2-1; TRBD2 aligns across 9 bases. V was pared by 6 bases and J by 8 bases, with 5 bases of the junction left unmatched. This CDR3 is built from 13 residues. The germline CDR1 and CDR2 sequences are MNHEY and SVGEGT. CDR3 sequence: CASRLSGGHEQFF. DNA of the CDR3: TGTGCCAGCAGACTCAGCGGGGGGCATGAGCAGTTCTTC.

This clonotype was counted many times. The gene calls are TRBV7-2 and TRBJ2-7; no clear D gene. The CDR3 runs to 12 residues. Trimming shortened V by 6 bases and J by 4 bases, and 10 bases separated the two germline ends. Germline-derived CDR1 and CDR2 are SGHTA and FQGNSA. The CDR3 spells CASSWGSYEQYF. The CDR3 DNA is TGTGCCAGCAGTTGGGGATCGTACGAGCAGTACTTC.

This clonotype was seen a few times. The genes are TRBV4-1 and TRBJ2-2, with TRBD1 as a possible D gene (6 bases). V was clipped by 6 bases and J by 2 bases, with 10 bases between them. This CDR3 has 14 amino acids. CDR1 MGHRA and CDR2 YSYEKL come from the germline V gene. The CDR3 coding sequence is TGCGCCAGCAGTAACAGGGAAAACACCGGGGAGCTGTTTTTT. Translated, it gives CASSNRENTGELFF.

This clonotype has more than one count but fewer than ten. The gene calls are TRBV27 and TRBJ1-5; D is uncertain. CDR3 length equals 15 residues. Germline CDR1 MNHEY, CDR2 SMNVEV (reference sequence). Trimming cost V 5 bases and J 0 bases, with 11 bases left between them. The CDR3 DNA is TGTGCCAGCAGTCTTTCTGGCAGTAGCAATCAGCCCCAGCATTTT. Protein product: CASSLSGSSNQPQHF.

In DNA, the CDR3 is TGTGCCAGCAGCTTAACTAGCGGGGGGCCTCAAGAGACCCAGTACTTC. It is translated as CASSLTSGGPQETQYF. V and J are TRBV7-9 and TRBJ2-5; TRBD2 agrees at 12 bases. Germline CDR1 is SEHNR and CDR2 is FQNEAQ (reference sequence). The CDR3 has 16 residues. V was clipped by 2 bases and J by 2 bases; unmatched bases: 3.

The genes are TRBV12-3 or TRBV12-4 and TRBJ1-2; the D gene is possibly TRBD1 (6 bases). The CDR3 is made up of 14 amino acids. Deletions cut 7 bases from V and 6 bases from J, with 18 bases between. The DNA for the CDR3 is TGTGCCAGCACCTCCGTTGGGGGCAAGGATGGCTACACCTTC. Translation gives CASTSVGGKDGYTF.

This clonotype was seen only a few times. The chain recombines TRBV4-2 with TRBJ2-1, with a tentative D call TRBD2 (5 bases). This CDR3 contains 13 residues. Trimming removed 0 bases from V and 6 bases from J, with 6 bases in between. Germline V gene data show CDR1 as LGHNA and CDR2 as YNFKEQ. CDR3 bases: TGTGCCAGCAGCCAAGAAGGGAGCAATGAGCAGTTCTTC. Translated, it gives CASSQEGSNEQFF.

The V and J genes are TRBV12-3 or TRBV12-4 and TRBJ1-5; 7 bases line up with TRBD1. V gave up 6 bases and J gave up 7 bases; unmatched junction bases: 15. This CDR3 spans 16 amino acids. The CDR3 protein is CASSHPPTGSSQPQHF. CDR3 sequence (DNA): TGTGCCAGCAGCCACCCCCCGACAGGGTCCAGCCAGCCCCAGCATTTT.